This T cell receptor beta chain is drawn from a study of T cells in women clearing cervical HPV infection. Germline CDR1 and CDR2: KGHSH and LQKENI. The CDR3 is 14 amino acids. Comments on this clone: The read terminates 3 residues before the CDR3 end, so the remaining end is supplied by the germline J gene.

Assay: immunoSEQ multiplex PCR; the TCRdb copy retains only in-frame clones and omits some. In all, the sample yields around 35,000 clones. This TCR came from a woman aged 18-69 years with a cervical HPV16 infection that either progressed to CIN3+ or cleared (not recorded which). Sequenced: blood buffy coat. The chain employs TRBV18 and TRBJ1-2, with unresolved D. Partial CDR3 DNA: TGTGCCAGCTCACCCCCCCGCCGCTCCTACGAC. As protein: CASSPPRRSYD. The whole CDR3 is CASSPPRRSYDYTF.